This is a list of T cell receptor beta chains from one sample in a study of patients and donors after allogeneic stem cell transplantation. MiXCR was run by TCRdb on the RT-PCR reads, yielding one entry per CDR3 protein. The sample records about a million distinct CDR3 sequences, roughly 18% being singletons. Sequenced material: blood, either unsorted or a sorted T cell fraction (not recorded which). The receptors derive from a human donor who was either an allogeneic HSCT recipient or a stem cell or donor lymphocyte infusion donor (not recorded which). It is not recorded whose cells these are; they may come from a transplant donor. The CDR3 runs from the conserved cysteine through the conserved F or W. A D gene is named only where the DNA matches it firmly. Clone size is not always given. Where it is, it says once, few, many or a class for expanded clones.

d_gene	v_gene	len	j_gene	abundance	CDR3aa
NA	TRBV13	14	TRBJ1-2	NA	CASRREGGVYGYTF
NA	TRBV7-2	13	TRBJ1-6	many	CASSFRVESPLHF
NA	TRBV4-1	13	TRBJ2-7	NA	CASSQVGGFEQYF
TRBD2	TRBV10-3	18	TRBJ2-7	few	CAIGLAGDFGKSSYEQYF
TRBD2	TRBV20-1	14	TRBJ2-1	NA	CSAHSGGAGNEQFF
TRBD1	TRBV7-3	18	TRBJ2-1	few	CASSYHISGTAPNNEQFF
TRBD2	TRBV7-2	16	TRBJ2-7	NA	CASSLATSGGTYEQYF
NA	TRBV7-9	15	TRBJ2-7	NA	CASSLVQAVSYEQYF
NA	TRBV20-1	14	TRBJ2-1	NA	CSAPDGTRSLAQFF
NA	TRBV9	15	TRBJ2-6	few	CASSVRGFGANVLTF
TRBD1	TRBV6-1	14	TRBJ1-2	NA	CASSRTDREYGYTF
NA	TRBV20-1	13	TRBJ2-7	NA	CSASQDSSYEQYF
TRBD2	TRBV12-3/TRBV12-4	15	TRBJ2-5	NA	CASRSSGETLETQYF
TRBD1	TRBV10-3	15	TRBJ2-3	NA	CAISDIWTGEDTQYF
NA	TRBV4-1	15	TRBJ2-2	many	CASSRAGQGTGELFF
TRBD1	TRBV4-2	16	TRBJ1-4	NA	CASSQGQGRGNEKLFF
NA	TRBV15	13	TRBJ1-2	NA	CATSSNPGYGYTF
TRBD1	TRBV20-1	14	TRBJ1-5	NA	CSATSTGGDQPQHF
TRBD1	TRBV15	15	TRBJ2-7	few	CATSSSGQGFHEQYF
NA	TRBV12-3/TRBV12-4	14	TRBJ2-1	NA	CASRARAGANEQFF
TRBD1	TRBV7-2	14	TRBJ1-2	NA	CASSRDSSNYGYTF
TRBD1	TRBV7-9	15	TRBJ2-1	NA	CASSYRDRVYNEQFF
TRBD1	TRBV4-1	16	TRBJ2-7	NA	CASSGHRGNRSYEQYF
TRBD1	TRBV19	15	TRBJ1-1	few	CASSATGTGGTEAFF
NA	TRBV7-9	14	TRBJ2-7	few	CASSLATGRDEQYF
NA	TRBV29-1	13	TRBJ1-1	NA	CSVFRTMNTEAFF
TRBD1	TRBV2	13	TRBJ1-1	few	CASSETGLPEAFF
NA	TRBV5-1	15	TRBJ2-1	NA	CASRTRRDSYNEQFF
NA	TRBV20-1	13	TRBJ1-1	NA	CSARARSNTEAFF
TRBD1	TRBV2	15	TRBJ2-5	NA	CASSAPDRGGETQYF
TRBD2	TRBV2	15	TRBJ2-1	few	CASKSGGRSYNEQFF
TRBD1	TRBV10-3	13	TRBJ2-5	NA	CAISHRGRETQYF
TRBD2	TRBV9	17	TRBJ2-6	NA	CASSDREGDSGANVLTF
NA	TRBV2	15	TRBJ2-2	NA	CASLQVEVRGRELFF
TRBD2	TRBV3-1	16	TRBJ2-1	few	CASRLSRGSSYNEQFF
NA	TRBV2	18	TRBJ2-1	NA	CASSVPGHSPRVDNEQFF